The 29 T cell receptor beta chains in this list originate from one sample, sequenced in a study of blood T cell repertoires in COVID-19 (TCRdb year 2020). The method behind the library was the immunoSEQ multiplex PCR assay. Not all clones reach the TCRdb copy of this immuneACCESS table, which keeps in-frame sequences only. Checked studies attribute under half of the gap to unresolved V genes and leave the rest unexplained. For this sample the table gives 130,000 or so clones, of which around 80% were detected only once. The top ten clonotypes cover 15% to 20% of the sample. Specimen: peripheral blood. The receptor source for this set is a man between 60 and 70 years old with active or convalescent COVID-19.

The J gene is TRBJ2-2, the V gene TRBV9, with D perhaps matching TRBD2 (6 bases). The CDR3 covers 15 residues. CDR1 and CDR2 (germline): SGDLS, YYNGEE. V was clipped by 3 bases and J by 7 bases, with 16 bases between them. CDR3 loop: CASSDRLVTGGELFF. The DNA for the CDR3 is TGTGCCAGCAGCGACCGACTAGTAACTGGCGGGGAGCTGTTTTTT.

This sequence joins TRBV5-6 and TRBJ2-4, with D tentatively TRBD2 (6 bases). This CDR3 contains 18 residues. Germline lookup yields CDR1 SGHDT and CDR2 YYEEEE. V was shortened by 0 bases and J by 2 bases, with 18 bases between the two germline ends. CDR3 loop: CASSLALGGSLTKNIQYF. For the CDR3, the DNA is TGTGCCAGCAGCTTGGCCTTAGGAGGGTCCTTGACCAAAAACATTCAGTACTTC.

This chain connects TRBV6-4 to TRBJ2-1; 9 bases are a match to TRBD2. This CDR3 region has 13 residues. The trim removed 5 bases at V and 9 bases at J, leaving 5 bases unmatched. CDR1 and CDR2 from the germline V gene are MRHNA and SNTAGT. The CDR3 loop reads CASSFSGSTEQFF. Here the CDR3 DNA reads TGTGCCAGCAGTTTTAGCGGGAGCACTGAGCAGTTCTTC.

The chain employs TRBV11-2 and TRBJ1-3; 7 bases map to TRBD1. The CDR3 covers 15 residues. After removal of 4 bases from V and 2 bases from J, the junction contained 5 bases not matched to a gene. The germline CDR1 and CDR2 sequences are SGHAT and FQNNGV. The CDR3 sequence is CASSSETGTGNTIYF. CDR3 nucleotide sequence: TGTGCCAGCAGCTCAGAGACAGGGACTGGAAACACCATATATTTT.

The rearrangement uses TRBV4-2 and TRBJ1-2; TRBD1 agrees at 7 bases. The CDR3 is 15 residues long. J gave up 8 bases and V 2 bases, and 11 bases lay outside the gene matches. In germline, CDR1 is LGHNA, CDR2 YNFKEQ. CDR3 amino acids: CASSQQQGRSAGYTF. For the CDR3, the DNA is TGTGCCAGCAGCCAACAACAGGGGAGGTCGGCCGGCTACACCTTC.

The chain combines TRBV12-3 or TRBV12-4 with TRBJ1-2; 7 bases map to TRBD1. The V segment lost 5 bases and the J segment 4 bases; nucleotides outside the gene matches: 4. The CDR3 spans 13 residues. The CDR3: CASSTPGGYGYTF. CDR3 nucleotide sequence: TGTGCCAGCAGTACTCCAGGGGGCTATGGCTACACCTTC.

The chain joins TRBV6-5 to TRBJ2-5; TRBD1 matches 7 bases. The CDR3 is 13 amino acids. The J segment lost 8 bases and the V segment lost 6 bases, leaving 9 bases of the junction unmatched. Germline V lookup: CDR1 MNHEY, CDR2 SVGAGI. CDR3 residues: CASRMGQPLTQYF. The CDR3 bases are TGTGCCAGCAGGATGGGACAGCCTCTTACCCAGTACTTC.

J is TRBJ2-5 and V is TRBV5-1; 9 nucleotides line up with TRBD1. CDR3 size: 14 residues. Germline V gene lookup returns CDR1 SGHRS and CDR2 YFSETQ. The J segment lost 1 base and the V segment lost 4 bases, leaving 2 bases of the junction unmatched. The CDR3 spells CASSPTGGQETQYF. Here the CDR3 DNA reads TGCGCCAGCAGCCCGACAGGGGGCCAAGAGACCCAGTACTTC.

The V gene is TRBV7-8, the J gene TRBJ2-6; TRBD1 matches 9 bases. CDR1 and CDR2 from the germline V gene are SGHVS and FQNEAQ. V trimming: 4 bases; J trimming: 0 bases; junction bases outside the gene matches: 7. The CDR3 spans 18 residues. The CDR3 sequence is CASSSPTGGRSGANVLTF. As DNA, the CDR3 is TGTGCCAGCAGCTCTCCGACAGGGGGTCGCTCTGGGGCCAACGTCCTGACTTTC.

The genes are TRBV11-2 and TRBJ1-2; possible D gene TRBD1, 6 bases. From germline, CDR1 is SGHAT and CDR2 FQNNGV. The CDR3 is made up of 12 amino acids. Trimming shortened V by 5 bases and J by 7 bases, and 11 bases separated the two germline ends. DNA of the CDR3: TGTGCCAGCAGCGCCACAGGGCGTGGCTACACCTTC. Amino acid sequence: CASSATGRGYTF.

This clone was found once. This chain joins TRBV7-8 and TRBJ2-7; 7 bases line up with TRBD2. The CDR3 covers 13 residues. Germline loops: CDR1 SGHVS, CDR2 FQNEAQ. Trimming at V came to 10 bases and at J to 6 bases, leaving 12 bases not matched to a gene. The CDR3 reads CATNVEGGIEQYF. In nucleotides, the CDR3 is TGTGCCACCAATGTCGAGGGAGGGATCGAGCAGTACTTC.

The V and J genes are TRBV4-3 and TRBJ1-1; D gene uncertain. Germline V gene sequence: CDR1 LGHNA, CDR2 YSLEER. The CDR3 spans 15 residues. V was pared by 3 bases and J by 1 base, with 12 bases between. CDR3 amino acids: CASSHLIGGNTEAFF. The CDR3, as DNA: TGCGCCAGCAGCCACCTAATCGGAGGGAACACTGAAGCTTTCTTT.

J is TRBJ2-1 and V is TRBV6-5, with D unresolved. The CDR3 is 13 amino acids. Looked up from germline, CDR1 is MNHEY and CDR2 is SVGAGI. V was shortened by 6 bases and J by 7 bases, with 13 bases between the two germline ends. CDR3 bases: TGTGCCAGCAGCTCCGTAGCAATGAATGAGCAGTTCTTC. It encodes CASSSVAMNEQFF.

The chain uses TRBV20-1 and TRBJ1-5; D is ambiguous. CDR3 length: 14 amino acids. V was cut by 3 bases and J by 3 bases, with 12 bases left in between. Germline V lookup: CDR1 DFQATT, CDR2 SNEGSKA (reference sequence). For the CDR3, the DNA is TGCAGTGCTAGTTTGAGGTCCCCCAATCAGCCCCAGCATTTT. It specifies CSASLRSPNQPQHF.

The CDR3 loop reads CASSATSGSYEQYF. DNA of the CDR3: TGTGCCAGCAGTGCTACTAGCGGCTCCTACGAGCAGTACTTC. The rearrangement joins TRBV25-1 to TRBJ2-7; 8 bases are a match to TRBD2. CDR1 is MGHDK, CDR2 SYGVNS, per germline. V shed 4 bases, J shed 0 bases, and the junction held 2 bases outside the gene matches. This CDR3 comprises 14 residues.

The DNA of the CDR3 is TGTGCCAGCAGCTTAGGGGACAGGGGATCCGGGGAGCTGTTTTTT. This codes for CASSLGDRGSGELFF. V usage is TRBV11-2 and J usage is TRBJ2-2; TRBD1 agrees at 10 bases. CDR3 length: 15 residues. Per germline, CDR1 SGHAT and CDR2 FQNNGV. Losses at the gene ends were 1 base for V and 6 bases for J; bases not matched to a gene: 2.

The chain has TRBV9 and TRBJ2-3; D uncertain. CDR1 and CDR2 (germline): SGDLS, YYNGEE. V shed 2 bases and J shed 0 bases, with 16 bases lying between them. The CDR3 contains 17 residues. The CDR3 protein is CASSVQVSTGSTDTQYF. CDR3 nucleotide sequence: TGTGCCAGCAGCGTCCAGGTGAGTACTGGGAGCACAGATACGCAGTATTTT.

The CDR3 protein is CASSREGTVTGELFF. CDR3 nucleotide sequence: TGCGCCAGCAGCCGGGAAGGGACAGTGACCGGGGAGCTGTTTTTT. The chain joins TRBV4-1 to TRBJ2-2; 7 bases are shared with TRBD1. This CDR3 comprises 15 residues. Germline-derived CDR1 and CDR2 are MGHRA and YSYEKL. The V and J ends lost 4 bases and 5 bases, in that order; junction bases with no gene match: 7.

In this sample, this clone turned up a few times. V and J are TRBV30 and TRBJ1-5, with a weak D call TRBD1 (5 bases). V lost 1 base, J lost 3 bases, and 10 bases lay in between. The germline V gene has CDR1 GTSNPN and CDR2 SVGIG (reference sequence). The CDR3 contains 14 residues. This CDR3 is CAWSEGAVNQPQHF. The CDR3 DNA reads TGTGCCTGGAGTGAAGGGGCGGTCAATCAGCCCCAGCATTTT.

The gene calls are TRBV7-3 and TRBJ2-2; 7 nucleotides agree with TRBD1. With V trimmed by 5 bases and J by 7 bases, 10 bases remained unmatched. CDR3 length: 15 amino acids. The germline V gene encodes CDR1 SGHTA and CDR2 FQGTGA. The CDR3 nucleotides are TGTGCCAGCAGCAGGGACAGCTCTACGGGCGGGGAGCTGTTTTTT. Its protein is CASSRDSSTGGELFF. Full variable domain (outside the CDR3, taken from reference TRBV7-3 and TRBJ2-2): GAGVSQTPSNKVTEKGKYVELRCDPISGHTALYWYRQSLGQGPEFLIYFQGTGAADDSGLPNDRFFAVRPEGSVSTLKIQRTERGDSAVYLCASSRDSSTGGELFFGEGSRLTVL.

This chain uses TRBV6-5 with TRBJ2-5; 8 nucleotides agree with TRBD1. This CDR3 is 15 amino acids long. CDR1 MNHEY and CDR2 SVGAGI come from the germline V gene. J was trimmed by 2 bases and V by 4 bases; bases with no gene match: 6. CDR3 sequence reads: CASSLTGVGQETQYF. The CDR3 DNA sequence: TGTGCCAGCAGTTTGACAGGGGTCGGGCAAGAGACCCAGTACTTC.

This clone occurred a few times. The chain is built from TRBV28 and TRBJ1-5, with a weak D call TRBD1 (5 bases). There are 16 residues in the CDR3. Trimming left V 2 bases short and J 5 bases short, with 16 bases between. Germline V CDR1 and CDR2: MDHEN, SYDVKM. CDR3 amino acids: CASSLGPRGEDQPQHF. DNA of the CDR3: TGTGCCAGCAGTTTAGGCCCCCGGGGGGAAGATCAGCCCCAGCATTTT.

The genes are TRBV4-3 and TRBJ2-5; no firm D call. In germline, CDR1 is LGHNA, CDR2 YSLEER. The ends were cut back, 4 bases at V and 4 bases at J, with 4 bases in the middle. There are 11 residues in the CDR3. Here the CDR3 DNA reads TGCGCCAGCAGCCGGCTAGAGACCCAGTACTTC. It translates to CASSRLETQYF.

CDR3 loop: CASRPRQNMNTEAFF. The DNA of the CDR3 is TGTGCCAGTAGACCCCGACAGAACATGAACACTGAAGCTTTCTTT. The V call is TRBV19, the J call TRBJ1-1; a weak D match, TRBD1 (5 bases). The CDR3 covers 15 residues. Germline V gene data show CDR1 as LNHDA and CDR2 as SQIVND (reference sequence). The V gene lost 6 bases and the J gene lost 0 bases, with 14 bases spanning the gap.

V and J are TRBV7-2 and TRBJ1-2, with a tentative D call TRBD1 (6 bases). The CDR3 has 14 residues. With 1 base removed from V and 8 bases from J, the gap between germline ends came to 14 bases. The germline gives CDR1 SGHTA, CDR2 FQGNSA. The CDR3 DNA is TGTGCCAGCAGCTTAGTAAGGGCAGGGGACGGCTACACCTTC. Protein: CASSLVRAGDGYTF.

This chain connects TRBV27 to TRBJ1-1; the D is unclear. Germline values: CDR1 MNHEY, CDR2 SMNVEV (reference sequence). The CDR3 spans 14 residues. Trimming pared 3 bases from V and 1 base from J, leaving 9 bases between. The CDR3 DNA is TGTGCCAGCAGTTTTTCGGGTGGGAACACTGAAGCTTTCTTT. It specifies CASSFSGGNTEAFF.

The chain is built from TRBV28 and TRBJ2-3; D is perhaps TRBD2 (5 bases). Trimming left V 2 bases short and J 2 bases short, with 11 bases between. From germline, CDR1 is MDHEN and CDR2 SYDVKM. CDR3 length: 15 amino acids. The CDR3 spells CASSLVAGYTDTQYF. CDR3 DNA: TGTGCCAGCAGTTTAGTTGCGGGTTACACAGATACGCAGTATTTT.

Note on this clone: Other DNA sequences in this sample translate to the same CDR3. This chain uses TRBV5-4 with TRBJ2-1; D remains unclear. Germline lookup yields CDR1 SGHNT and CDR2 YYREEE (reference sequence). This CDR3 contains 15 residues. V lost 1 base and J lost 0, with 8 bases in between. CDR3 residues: CASSLSGSSYNEQFF. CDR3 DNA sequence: TGTGCCAGCAGCTTGTCAGGTAGCTCCTACAATGAGCAGTTCTTC.

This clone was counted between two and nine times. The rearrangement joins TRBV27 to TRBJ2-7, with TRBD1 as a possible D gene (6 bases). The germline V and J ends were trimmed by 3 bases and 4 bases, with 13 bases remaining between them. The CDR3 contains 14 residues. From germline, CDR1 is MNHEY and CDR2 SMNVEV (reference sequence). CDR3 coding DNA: TGTGCCAGCAGTTTCGGGGTACAGGGATACGAGCAGTACTTC. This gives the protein CASSFGVQGYEQYF.